The entry below gives a single T cell receptor (beta chain) sequence along with its context. Individual cDNA molecules carried attached unique molecular identifiers. TCRdb recomputed calls from the 5' RACE reads with MiXCR, one row per CDR3 protein. The sample includes approximately 81,000 distinct CDR3 sequences, roughly an eighth seen only once; the top ten take 6%. The data are from a study of early T cells in non-severe SARS-CoV-2 infection. The CDR3 sequence is 16 residues long. Looked up from germline, CDR1 is SGHRS and CDR2 is YFSETQ. Trimming took 4 bases from V and 0 from J, leaving 16 bases between them.

Sequencing was performed on whole blood. This sequence was found in an adult who was a healthcare worker with PCR-confirmed SARS-CoV-2 infection or an uninfected control (not recorded which). This rearrangement joins TRBV5-1 to TRBJ1-1, with D uncertain. The CDR3 sequence is CASSLTPGLMNTEAFF. CDR3 bases: TGCGCCAGCAGCCTAACGCCGGGTCTCATGAACACTGAAGCTTTCTTT.